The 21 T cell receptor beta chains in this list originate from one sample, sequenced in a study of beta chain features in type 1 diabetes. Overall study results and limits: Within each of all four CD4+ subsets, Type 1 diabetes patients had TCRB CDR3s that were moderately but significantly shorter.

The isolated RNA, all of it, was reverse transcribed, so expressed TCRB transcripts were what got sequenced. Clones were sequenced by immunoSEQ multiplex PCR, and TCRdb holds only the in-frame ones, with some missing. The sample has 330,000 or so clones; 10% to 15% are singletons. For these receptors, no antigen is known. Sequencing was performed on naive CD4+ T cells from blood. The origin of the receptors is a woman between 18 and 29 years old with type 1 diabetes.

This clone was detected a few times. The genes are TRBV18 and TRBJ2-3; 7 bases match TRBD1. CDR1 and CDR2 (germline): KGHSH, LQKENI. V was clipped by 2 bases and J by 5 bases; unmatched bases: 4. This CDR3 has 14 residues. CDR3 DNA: TGTGCCAGCTCACCAGGACAGGCGGGAGATACGCAGTATTTT. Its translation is CASSPGQAGDTQYF. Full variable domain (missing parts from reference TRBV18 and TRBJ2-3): NAGVMQNPRHLVRRRGQEARLRCSPMKGHSHVYWYRQLPEEGLKFMVYLQKENIIDESGMPKERFSAEFPKEGPSILRIQQVVRGDSAAYFCASSPGQAGDTQYFGPGTRLTVL.

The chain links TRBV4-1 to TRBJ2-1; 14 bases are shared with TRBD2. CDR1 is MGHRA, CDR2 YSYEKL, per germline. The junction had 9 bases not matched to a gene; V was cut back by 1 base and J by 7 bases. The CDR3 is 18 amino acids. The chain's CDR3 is CASSQGGLAGGLGNEQFF. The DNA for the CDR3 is TGCGCCAGCAGCCAAGGCGGACTAGCGGGAGGACTGGGGAATGAGCAGTTCTTC.

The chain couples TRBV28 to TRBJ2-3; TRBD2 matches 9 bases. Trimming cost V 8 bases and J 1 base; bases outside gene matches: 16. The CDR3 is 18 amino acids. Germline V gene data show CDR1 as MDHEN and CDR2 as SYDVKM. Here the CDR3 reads CASPPGLAGRAGTDTQYF. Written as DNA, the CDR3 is TGTGCCAGCCCCCCGGGACTAGCTGGTCGGGCTGGCACAGATACGCAGTATTTT.

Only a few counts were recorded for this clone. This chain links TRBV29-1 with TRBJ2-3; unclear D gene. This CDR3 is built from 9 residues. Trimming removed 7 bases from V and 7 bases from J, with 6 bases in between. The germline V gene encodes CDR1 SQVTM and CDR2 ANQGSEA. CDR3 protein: CSADNTQYF. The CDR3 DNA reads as TGCAGCGCCGACAATACGCAGTATTTT.

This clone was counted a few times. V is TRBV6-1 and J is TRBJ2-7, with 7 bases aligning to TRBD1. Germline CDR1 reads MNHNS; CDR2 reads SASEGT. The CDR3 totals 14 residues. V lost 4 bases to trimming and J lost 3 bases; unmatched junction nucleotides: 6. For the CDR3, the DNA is TGTGCCAGCAGTGGGGGGACAGACCTCTACGAGCAGTACTTC. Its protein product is CASSGGTDLYEQYF.

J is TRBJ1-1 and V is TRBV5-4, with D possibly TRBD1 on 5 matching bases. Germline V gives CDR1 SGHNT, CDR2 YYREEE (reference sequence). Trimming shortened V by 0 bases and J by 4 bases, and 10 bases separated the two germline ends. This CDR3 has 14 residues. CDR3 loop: CASSLVQEGTEAFF. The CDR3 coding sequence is TGTGCCAGCAGCTTGGTACAGGAGGGCACTGAAGCTTTCTTT.

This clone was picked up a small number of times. CDR3 loop: CASSLWANVLTF. CDR3 DNA: TGTGCCAGTAGTCTATGGGCCAACGTCCTGACTTTC. The genes are TRBV19 and TRBJ2-6; D uncertain. The CDR3 contains 12 residues. Trimming removed 5 bases from V and 5 bases from J, with 4 bases in between. Germline V lookup: CDR1 LNHDA, CDR2 SQIVND (reference sequence).

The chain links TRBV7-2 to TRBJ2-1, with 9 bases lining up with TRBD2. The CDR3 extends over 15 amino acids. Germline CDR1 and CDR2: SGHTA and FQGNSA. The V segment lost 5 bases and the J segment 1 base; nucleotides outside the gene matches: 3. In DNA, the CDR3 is TGTGCCAGCAGCCGGACTAGCGCTTCCTACAATGAGCAGTTCTTC. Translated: CASSRTSASYNEQFF.

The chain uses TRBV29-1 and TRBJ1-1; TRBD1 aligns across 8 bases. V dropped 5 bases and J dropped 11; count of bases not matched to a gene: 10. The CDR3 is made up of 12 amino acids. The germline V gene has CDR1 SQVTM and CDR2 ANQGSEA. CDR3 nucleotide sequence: TGCAGCGTTCGGACAGGGCAGAGTTGGGCTTTCTTT. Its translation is CSVRTGQSWAFF.

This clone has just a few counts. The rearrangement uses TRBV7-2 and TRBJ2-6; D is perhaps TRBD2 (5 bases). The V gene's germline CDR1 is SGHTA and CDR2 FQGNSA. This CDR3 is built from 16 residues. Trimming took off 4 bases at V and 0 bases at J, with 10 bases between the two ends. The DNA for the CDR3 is TGTGCCAGCAGCTCGCTAGCTTACTCTGGGGCCAACGTCCTGACTTTC. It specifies CASSSLAYSGANVLTF.

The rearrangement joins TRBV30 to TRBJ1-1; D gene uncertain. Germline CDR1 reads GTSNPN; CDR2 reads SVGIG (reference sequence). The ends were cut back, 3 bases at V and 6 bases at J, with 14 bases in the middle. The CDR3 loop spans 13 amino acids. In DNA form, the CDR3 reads TGTGCCTGGAGAGCCCCAGGTATTCCTGAAGCTTTCTTT. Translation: CAWRAPGIPEAFF.

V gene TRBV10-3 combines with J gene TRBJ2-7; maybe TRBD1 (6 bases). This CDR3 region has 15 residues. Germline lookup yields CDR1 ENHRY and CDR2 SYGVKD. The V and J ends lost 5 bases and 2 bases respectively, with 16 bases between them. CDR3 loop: CAISRNTGFAYEQYF. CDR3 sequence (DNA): TGTGCCATCAGTAGAAACACAGGGTTCGCCTACGAGCAGTACTTC.

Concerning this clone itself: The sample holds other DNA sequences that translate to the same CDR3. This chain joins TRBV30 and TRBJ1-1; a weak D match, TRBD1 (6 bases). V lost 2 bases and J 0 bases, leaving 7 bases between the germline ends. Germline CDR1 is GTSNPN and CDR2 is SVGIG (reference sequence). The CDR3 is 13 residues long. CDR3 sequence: CAWSRQVNTEAFF. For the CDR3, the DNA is TGTGCCTGGAGTAGACAGGTGAACACTGAAGCTTTCTTT. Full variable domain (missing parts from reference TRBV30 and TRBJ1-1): SQTIHQWPATLVQPVGSPLSLECTVEGTSNPNLYWYRQAAGRGLQLLFYSVGIGQISSEVPQNLSASRPQDRQFILSSKKLLLSDSGFYLCAWSRQVNTEAFFGQGTRLTVV.

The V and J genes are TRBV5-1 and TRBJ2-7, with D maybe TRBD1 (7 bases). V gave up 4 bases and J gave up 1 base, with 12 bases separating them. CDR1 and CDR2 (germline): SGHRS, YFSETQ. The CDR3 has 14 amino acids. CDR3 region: CASSQGGLSYEQYF. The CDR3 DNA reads TGCGCCAGCAGCCAGGGGGGACTTTCCTACGAGCAGTACTTC.

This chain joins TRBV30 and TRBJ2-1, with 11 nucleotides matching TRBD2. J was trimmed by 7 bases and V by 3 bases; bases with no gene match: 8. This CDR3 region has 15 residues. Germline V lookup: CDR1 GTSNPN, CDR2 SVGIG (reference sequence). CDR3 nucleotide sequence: TGTGCCTGGAGCGAACTAGCGGGAGTGGGTAATGAGCAGTTCTTC. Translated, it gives CAWSELAGVGNEQFF.

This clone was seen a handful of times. Here the CDR3 DNA reads TGTGCCAGCTCTGACATAGATACGCAGTATTTT. Translation gives CASSDIDTQYF. The chain links TRBV18 to TRBJ2-3; D unclear. Trimming removed 6 bases from V and 5 bases from J, with 6 bases in between. CDR3 size: 11 residues. The germline V gene encodes CDR1 KGHSH and CDR2 LQKENI.

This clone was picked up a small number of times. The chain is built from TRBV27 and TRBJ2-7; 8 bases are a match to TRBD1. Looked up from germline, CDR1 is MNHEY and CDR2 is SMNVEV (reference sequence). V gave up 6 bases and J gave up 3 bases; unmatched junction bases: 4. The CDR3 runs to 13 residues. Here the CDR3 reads CASSAGTGYEQYF. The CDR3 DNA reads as TGTGCCAGCAGCGCCGGGACAGGCTACGAGCAGTACTTC.

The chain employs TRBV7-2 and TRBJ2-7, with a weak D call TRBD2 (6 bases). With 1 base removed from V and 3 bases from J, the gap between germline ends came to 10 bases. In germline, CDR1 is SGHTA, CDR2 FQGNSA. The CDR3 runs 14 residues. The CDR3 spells CASSLGRDFYEQYF. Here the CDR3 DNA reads TGTGCCAGCAGCTTAGGACGGGACTTCTACGAGCAGTACTTC.

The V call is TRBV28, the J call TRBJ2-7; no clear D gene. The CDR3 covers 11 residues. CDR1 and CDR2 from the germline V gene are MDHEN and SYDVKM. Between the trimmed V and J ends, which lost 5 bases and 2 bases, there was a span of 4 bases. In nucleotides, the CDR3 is TGTGCCAGCAGTACAGCCTACGAGCAGTACTTC. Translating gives CASSTAYEQYF.

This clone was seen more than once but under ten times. CDR3 amino acids: CASSGHLAGVETQYF. CDR3 DNA: TGTGCCAGTAGTGGCCACCTAGCTGGGGTGGAGACCCAGTACTTC. The chain employs TRBV19 and TRBJ2-5; D possibly corresponds to TRBD2 (5 bases). The CDR3 is made up of 15 amino acids. Trimming left V 5 bases short and J 5 bases short, with 18 bases between. The V gene's germline CDR1 is LNHDA and CDR2 SQIVND (reference sequence).

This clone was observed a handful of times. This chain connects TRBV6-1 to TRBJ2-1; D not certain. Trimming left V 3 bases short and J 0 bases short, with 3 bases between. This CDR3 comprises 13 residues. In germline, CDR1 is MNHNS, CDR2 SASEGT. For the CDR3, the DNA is TGTGCCAGCAGTGAGAGCTCCTACAATGAGCAGTTCTTC. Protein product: CASSESSYNEQFF.